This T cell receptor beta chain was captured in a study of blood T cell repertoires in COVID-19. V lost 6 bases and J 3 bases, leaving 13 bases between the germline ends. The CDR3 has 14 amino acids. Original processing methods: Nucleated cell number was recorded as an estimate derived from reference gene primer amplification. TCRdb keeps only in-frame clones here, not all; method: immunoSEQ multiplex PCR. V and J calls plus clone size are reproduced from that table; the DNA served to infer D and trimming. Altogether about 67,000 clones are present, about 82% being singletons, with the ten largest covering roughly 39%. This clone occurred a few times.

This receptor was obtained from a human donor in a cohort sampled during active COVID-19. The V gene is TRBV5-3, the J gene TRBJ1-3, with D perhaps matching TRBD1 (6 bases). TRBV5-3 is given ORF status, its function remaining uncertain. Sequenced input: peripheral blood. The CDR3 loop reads CARTGTPYGNTIYF. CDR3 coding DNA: TGTGCCAGAACCGGGACACCCTATGGAAACACCATATATTTT.